The 9 T cell receptor beta chains reported below all come from one sample, sequenced in a study of T cells after yellow fever vaccination. TCRdb re-called the 5' RACE reads through MiXCR, storing one row per CDR3 protein. The repertoire consists of roughly 79,000 distinct CDR3 sequences, with around 7% occurring once and the leading ten covering approximately 30%. The input for sequencing was CD8+ T cells sorted from PBMCs, taken 10 days after the first yellow fever vaccination. The receptors here all came from a man aged 18 to 30 who received the YFV17D yellow fever vaccine.

The chain combines TRBV11-2 with TRBJ2-7; 8 nucleotides line up with TRBD1. Trimming at V came to 4 bases and at J to 4 bases, leaving 9 bases not matched to a gene. The CDR3 is made up of 15 amino acids. Germline CDR1 and CDR2: SGHAT and FQNNGV. CDR3 nucleotide sequence: TGTGCCAGCAGCTCGACCGGGACAGGCGATTACGAGCAGTACTTC. Translated: CASSSTGTGDYEQYF.

Details on this clonotype: Given a much more abundant clone one base away, this may be a read error. CDR3 amino acids: CASSIPTADPNTRELFF. The CDR3 coding sequence is TGTGCCAGTAGTATACCGACAGCTGACCCGAACACCAGGGAGCTGTTTTTT. The chain links TRBV19 to TRBJ2-2; possible D gene TRBD1, 5 bases. The CDR3 loop spans 17 amino acids. Germline lookup yields CDR1 LNHDA and CDR2 SQIVND (reference sequence).

This clonotype was seen more than once but under ten times. The chain couples TRBV6-5 to TRBJ1-6; D is ambiguous. V lost 2 bases, J lost 0 bases, and 5 bases lay in between. Germline CDR1 MNHEY, CDR2 SVGAGI. There are 15 residues in the CDR3. The DNA for the CDR3 is TGTGCCAGCAGTTACCGGATCTCCTATAATTCACCCCTCCACTTT. This gives the protein CASSYRISYNSPLHF.

This chain joins TRBV6-2 or TRBV6-3 and TRBJ2-5; maybe TRBD1 (5 bases). The CDR3 totals 13 residues. The germline V and J ends were trimmed by 6 bases and 2 bases, with 10 bases remaining between them. Looked up from germline, CDR1 is MNHEY and CDR2 is SVGEGT. The DNA of the CDR3 is TGTGCCAGCAGGACAGACCTTCAAGAGACCCAGTACTTC. Its translation: CASRTDLQETQYF.

This clonotype was picked up a small number of times. The chain has TRBV5-6 and TRBJ2-5; the D is unclear. V was pared by 4 bases and J by 5 bases, with 9 bases between. There are 12 residues in the CDR3. Germline V gene data show CDR1 as SGHDT and CDR2 as YYEEEE. CDR3 DNA sequence: TGTGCCAGCAGCGACCAAGCGGAGACCCAGTACTTC. Translation gives CASSDQAETQYF.

This clonotype was recorded at least ten times. CDR3: CSVEMGQGNYGYTF. CDR3 nucleotides: TGCAGCGTTGAAATGGGACAGGGGAACTATGGCTACACCTTC. The rearrangement links TRBV29-1 to TRBJ1-2; 10 bases map to TRBD1. The CDR3 runs 14 residues. V shed 2 bases and J 2 bases; nucleotides not matched to a gene: 2. Germline CDR1 SQVTM, CDR2 ANQGSEA.

At least ten counts were recorded for this clonotype. The rearrangement uses TRBV6-5 and TRBJ2-1; TRBD2 might be the D (7 bases). Trimming removed 2 bases at V and 10 bases at J, with 18 bases between. Looked up from germline, CDR1 is MNHEY and CDR2 is SVGAGI. This CDR3 has 15 amino acids. The DNA of the CDR3 is TGTGCCAGCAGTTACGACCCCTGGGGGGGCGAGGAGCAGTTCTTC. Translating it yields CASSYDPWGGEEQFF.

V usage is TRBV5-5 and J usage is TRBJ2-5, with D tentatively TRBD2 (5 bases). In germline, CDR1 is SGHKS, CDR2 YYEKEE (reference sequence). V dropped 2 bases and J dropped 5 bases, with 13 bases sitting between them. The CDR3 has 14 residues. The CDR3 nucleotides read TGTGCCAGCAGCTTTCGCCTAGCCGTGGAGACCCAGTACTTC. Translating it yields CASSFRLAVETQYF. Based on the CDR3 plus reference TRBV5-5 and TRBJ2-5, the full variable domain is DAGVTQSPTHLIKTRGQQVTLRCSPISGHKSVSWYQQVLGQGPQFIFQYYEKEERGRGNFPDRFSARQFPNYSSELNVNALLLGDSALYLCASSFRLAVETQYFGPGTRLLVL.

This clonotype has just a few counts. V usage is TRBV30 and J usage is TRBJ2-7; D gene uncertain. V was clipped by 3 bases and J by 3 bases, with 9 bases between them. Germline loops: CDR1 GTSNPN, CDR2 SVGIG (reference sequence). The CDR3 runs to 12 residues. This CDR3 is CAWRVSDYEQYF. CDR3 coding DNA: TGTGCCTGGAGGGTCAGTGACTACGAGCAGTACTTC.